Included here is one T cell receptor beta chain sequence, with context. Trimming shortened V by 0 bases and J by 0 bases, and 14 bases separated the two germline ends. This CDR3 contains 17 residues. Germline V gene sequence: CDR1 MNHEY, CDR2 SMNVEV (reference sequence). This record belongs to a study of blood T cell repertoires in COVID-19. Background on the study: Collection of acute and convalescent COVID-19 samples took place in the United States, Italy and Spain. T cells, B-cell-depleted T cells, or PBMCs provided the cDNA or gDNA that served as material.

Per the study methods: Nucleated cell counts were estimated from reference gene primer amplification. Data came from immunoSEQ multiplex PCR; TCRdb stores just in-frame clones and leaves some out. Clone size and V and J calls were adopted from that table, with D and trimming inferred from the DNA. The repertoire consists of 150,000 to 200,000 clones, with about 88% occurring once and the leading ten covering roughly 25%. The specimen was peripheral blood. This chain joins TRBV27 and TRBJ1-1, with TRBD1 as a possible D gene (6 bases). This receptor was obtained from a man in his sixties with acute or convalescent COVID-19. CDR3 amino acids: CASSLSARGAMNTEAFF. The DNA of the CDR3 is TGTGCCAGCAGTTTATCGGCCCGGGGGGCGATGAACACTGAAGCTTTCTTT.